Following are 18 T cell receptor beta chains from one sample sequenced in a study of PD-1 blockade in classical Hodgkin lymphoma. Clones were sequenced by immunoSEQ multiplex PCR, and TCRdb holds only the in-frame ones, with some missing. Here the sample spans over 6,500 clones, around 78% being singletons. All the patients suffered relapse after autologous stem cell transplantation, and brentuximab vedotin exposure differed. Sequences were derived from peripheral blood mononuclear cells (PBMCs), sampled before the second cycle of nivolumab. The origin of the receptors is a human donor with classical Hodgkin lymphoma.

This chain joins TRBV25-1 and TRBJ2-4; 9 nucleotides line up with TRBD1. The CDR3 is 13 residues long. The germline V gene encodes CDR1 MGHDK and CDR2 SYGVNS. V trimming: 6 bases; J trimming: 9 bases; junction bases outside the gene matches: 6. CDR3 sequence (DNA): TGTGCCAGCAGAGGGACAGGGCAGAGCATTCAGTACTTC. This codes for CASRGTGQSIQYF.

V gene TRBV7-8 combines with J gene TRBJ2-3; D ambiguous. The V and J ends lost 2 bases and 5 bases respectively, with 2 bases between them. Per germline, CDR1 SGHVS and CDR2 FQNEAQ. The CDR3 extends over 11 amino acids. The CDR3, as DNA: TGTGCCAGCAGCTTACGAGATACGCAGTATTTT. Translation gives CASSLRDTQYF.

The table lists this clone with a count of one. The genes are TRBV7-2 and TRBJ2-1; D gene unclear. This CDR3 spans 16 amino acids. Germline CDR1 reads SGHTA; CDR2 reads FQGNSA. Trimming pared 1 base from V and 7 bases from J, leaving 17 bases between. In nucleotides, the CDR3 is TGTGCCAGCAGCTTAGAATCCCAAGGGATCCCTAATGAGCAGTTCTTC. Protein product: CASSLESQGIPNEQFF.

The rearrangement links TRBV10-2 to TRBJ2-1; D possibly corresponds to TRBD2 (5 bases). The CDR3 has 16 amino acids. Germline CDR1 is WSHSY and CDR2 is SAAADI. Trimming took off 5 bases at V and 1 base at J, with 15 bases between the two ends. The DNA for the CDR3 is TGCGCCAGCAGTAAAGGAGGCGGTCCATCCTACAATGAGCAGTTCTTC. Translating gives CASSKGGGPSYNEQFF.

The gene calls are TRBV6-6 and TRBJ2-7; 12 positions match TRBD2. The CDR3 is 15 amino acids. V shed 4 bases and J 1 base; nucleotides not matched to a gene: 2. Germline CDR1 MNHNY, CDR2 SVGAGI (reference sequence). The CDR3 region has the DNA TGTGCCAGCAGTTTTACTAGCGGGAGGTCCTACGAGCAGTACTTC. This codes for CASSFTSGRSYEQYF.

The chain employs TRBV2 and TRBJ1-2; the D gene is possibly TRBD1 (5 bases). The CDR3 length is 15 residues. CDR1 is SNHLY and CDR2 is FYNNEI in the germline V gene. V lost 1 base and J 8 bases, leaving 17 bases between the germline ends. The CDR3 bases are TGTGCCAGCAGTGAAGTGGAGGGGCCCCCTGGGGGCTACACCTTC. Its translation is CASSEVEGPPGGYTF.

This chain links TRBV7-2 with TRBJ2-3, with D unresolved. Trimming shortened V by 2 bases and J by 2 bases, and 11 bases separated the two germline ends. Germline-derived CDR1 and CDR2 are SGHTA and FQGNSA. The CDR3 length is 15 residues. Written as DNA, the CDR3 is TGTGCCAGCAGCTTATCAGGTAGAGACACAGATACGCAGTATTTT. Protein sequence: CASSLSGRDTDTQYF.

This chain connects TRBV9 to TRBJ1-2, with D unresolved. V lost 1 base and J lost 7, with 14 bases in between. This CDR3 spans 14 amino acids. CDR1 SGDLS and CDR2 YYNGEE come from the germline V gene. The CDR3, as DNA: TGTGCCAGCAGCGTAAAGGAACGGTACCCTGGCTACACCTTC. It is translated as CASSVKERYPGYTF.

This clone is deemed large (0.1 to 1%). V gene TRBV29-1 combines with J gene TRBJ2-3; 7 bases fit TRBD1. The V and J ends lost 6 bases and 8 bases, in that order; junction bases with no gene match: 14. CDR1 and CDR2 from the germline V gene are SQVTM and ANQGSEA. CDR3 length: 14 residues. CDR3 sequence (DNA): TGCAGCGTCCGGGACAGTCCCCAAGGCGGTACGCAGTATTTT. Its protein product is CSVRDSPQGGTQYF.

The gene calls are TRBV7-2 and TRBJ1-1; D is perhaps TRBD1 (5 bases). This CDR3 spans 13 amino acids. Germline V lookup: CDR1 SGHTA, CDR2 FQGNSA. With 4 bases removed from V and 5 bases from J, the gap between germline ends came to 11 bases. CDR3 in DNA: TGTGCCAGCAGCTCGGCCGGGGGGACTGAAGCTTTCTTT. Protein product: CASSSAGGTEAFF.

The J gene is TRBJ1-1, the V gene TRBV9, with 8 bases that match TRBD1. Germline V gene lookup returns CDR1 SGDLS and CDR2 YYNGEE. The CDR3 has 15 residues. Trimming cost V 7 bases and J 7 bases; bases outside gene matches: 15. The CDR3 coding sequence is TGTGCCAGCGGCTCCGAGGGACAGGCGGGGGGTGAAGCTTTCTTT. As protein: CASGSEGQAGGEAFF.

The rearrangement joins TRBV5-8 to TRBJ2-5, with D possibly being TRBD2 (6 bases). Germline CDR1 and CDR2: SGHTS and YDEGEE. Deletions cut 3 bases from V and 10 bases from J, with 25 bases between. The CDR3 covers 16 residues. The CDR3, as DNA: TGTGCCAGCAGCTCCTCCGGGGGAGGCCGGGGGAGAGACCAGTACTTC. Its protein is CASSSSGGGRGRDQYF. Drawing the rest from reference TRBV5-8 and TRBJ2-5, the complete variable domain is EAGVTQSPTHLIKTRGQQATLRCSPISGHTSVYWYQQALGLGLQFLLWYDEGEERNRGNFPPRFSGRQFPNYSSELNVNALELEDSALYLCASSSSGGGRGRDQYFGPGTRLLVL.

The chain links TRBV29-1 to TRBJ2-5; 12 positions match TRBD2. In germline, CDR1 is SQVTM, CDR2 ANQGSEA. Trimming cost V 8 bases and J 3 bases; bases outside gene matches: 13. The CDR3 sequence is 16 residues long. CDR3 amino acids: CSIDASGRALEETQYF. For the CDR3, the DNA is TGCAGCATCGACGCTAGCGGGAGGGCCTTGGAAGAGACCCAGTACTTC.

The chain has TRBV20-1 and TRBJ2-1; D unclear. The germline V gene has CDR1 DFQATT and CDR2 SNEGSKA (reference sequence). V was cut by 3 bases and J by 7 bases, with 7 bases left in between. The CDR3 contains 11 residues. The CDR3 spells CSASPLNEQFF. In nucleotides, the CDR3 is TGCAGTGCTAGCCCCTTGAATGAGCAGTTCTTC.

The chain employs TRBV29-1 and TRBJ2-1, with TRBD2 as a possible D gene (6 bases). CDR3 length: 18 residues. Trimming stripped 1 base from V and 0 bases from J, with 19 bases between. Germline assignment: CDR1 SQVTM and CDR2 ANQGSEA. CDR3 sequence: CSVEGEVAGSSSYNEQFF. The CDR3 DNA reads TGCAGCGTTGAAGGGGAGGTGGCAGGCTCAAGCTCCTACAATGAGCAGTTCTTC.

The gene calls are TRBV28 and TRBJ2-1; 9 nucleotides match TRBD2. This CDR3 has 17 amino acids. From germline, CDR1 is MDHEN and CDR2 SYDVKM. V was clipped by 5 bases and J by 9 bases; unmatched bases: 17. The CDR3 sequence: CASSPSGGRAASGEQFF. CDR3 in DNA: TGTGCCAGCAGTCCGTCCGGCGGGAGGGCTGCGTCGGGTGAGCAGTTCTTC. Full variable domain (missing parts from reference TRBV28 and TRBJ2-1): DVKVTQSSRYLVKRTGEKVFLECVQDMDHENMFWYRQDPGLGLRLIYFSYDVKMKEKGDIPEGYSVSREKKERFSLILESASTNQTSMYLCASSPSGGRAASGEQFFGPGTRLTVL.

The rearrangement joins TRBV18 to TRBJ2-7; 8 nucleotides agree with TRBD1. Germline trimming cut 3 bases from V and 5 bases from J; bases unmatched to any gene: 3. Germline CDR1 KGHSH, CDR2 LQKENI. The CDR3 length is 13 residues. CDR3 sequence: CASSPDRDHEQYF. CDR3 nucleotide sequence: TGTGCCAGCTCACCGGACAGGGACCACGAGCAGTACTTC.

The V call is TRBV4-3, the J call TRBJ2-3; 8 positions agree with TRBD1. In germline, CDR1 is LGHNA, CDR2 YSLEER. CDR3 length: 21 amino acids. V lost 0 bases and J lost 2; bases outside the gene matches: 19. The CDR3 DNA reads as TGCGCCAGCAGCCAAGATCTCGGGGCGGGACAGGTCCCCCAGATCACAGATACGCAGTATTTT. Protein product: CASSQDLGAGQVPQITDTQYF.